This is a list of T cell receptor beta chains from one sample in a study of response to subunit inactivated influenza vaccine. TCRdb recomputed calls from the RT-PCR reads with MiXCR, one row per CDR3 protein. The repertoire holds hundreds of thousands of distinct CDR3 sequences, 10% to 15% seen once, with 7.8% in the top ten. The sample consisted of non-naive T cells sorted from PBMCs, taken less than 15 days before vaccination. These receptors were obtained from a man in his fifties or sixties who received an inactivated influenza vaccine. CDR3s leave out the opening cysteine and the closing phenylalanine or tryptophan.

v_gene: TRBV28; j_gene: TRBJ2-5; CDR3aa: ASSLGLAGTLQETQY
v_gene: TRBV28; j_gene: TRBJ1-6; CDR3aa: ASNLGTDNSPLH
v_gene: TRBV24-1; j_gene: TRBJ2-1; CDR3aa: ATSGRGQSSYNEQF
v_gene: TRBV5-1; j_gene: TRBJ2-2; CDR3aa: ASSIQPGQGSPGELF
v_gene: TRBV12-3/TRBV12-4; j_gene: TRBJ2-2; CDR3aa: ASTPNTGELF
v_gene: TRBV3-1; j_gene: TRBJ2-1; CDR3aa: ASSQGTQPNEQF
v_gene: TRBV24-1; j_gene: TRBJ2-3; CDR3aa: ATSDVQQGRRTDTQY
v_gene: TRBV2; j_gene: TRBJ1-5; CDR3aa: ASSEEGARNQPQH
v_gene: TRBV2; j_gene: TRBJ2-1; CDR3aa: ATRWQGVNNEQF
v_gene: TRBV3-1; j_gene: TRBJ1-1; CDR3aa: ASSQSDRGITEAF
v_gene: TRBV7-9; j_gene: TRBJ2-5; CDR3aa: ASSPGHPQETQY
v_gene: TRBV6-1; j_gene: TRBJ2-1; CDR3aa: PSRGTGTSGSLSYNEQF
v_gene: TRBV2; j_gene: TRBJ1-1; CDR3aa: AFSLIEVWAQGGTEAF
v_gene: TRBV5-1; j_gene: TRBJ2-3; CDR3aa: ASSSPSRDTQY
v_gene: TRBV20-1; j_gene: TRBJ2-7; CDR3aa: SANGATYEQY
v_gene: TRBV27; j_gene: TRBJ1-1; CDR3aa: ASSTNEVNTEAF
v_gene: TRBV10-2; j_gene: TRBJ2-1; CDR3aa: ATIRSSGGAYEQF
v_gene: TRBV3-1; j_gene: TRBJ2-1; CDR3aa: ATSLTWEAYNEQF
v_gene: TRBV3-1; j_gene: TRBJ1-5; CDR3aa: ASSRDRTNQPQH
v_gene: TRBV28; j_gene: TRBJ2-7; CDR3aa: ASIPGLADKISSYEQY
v_gene: TRBV24-1; j_gene: TRBJ2-2; CDR3aa: ATSDPRGTGELF
v_gene: TRBV27; j_gene: TRBJ1-5; CDR3aa: ASSGTGNNQPQH
v_gene: TRBV11-2; j_gene: TRBJ2-3; CDR3aa: ASSLVSGERSTDTQY
v_gene: TRBV4-2; j_gene: TRBJ1-3; CDR3aa: ASSQEGSGGSGNTIY
v_gene: TRBV28; j_gene: TRBJ2-3; CDR3aa: ASSLAGGSTDTQY
v_gene: TRBV12-3/TRBV12-4; j_gene: TRBJ1-5; CDR3aa: ASSLGLGGTGDQPQH
v_gene: TRBV20-1; j_gene: TRBJ2-2; CDR3aa: SASSEGARLTGELF
v_gene: TRBV10-3; j_gene: TRBJ2-7; CDR3aa: AIRGVREGPYEQY
v_gene: TRBV6-5; j_gene: TRBJ1-2; CDR3aa: ASSYSNLVGYT
v_gene: TRBV3-1; j_gene: TRBJ2-1; CDR3aa: ASSSRDRRVGEQF
v_gene: TRBV5-1; j_gene: TRBJ2-5; CDR3aa: ASIADSFPQETQY
v_gene: TRBV12-3/TRBV12-4; j_gene: TRBJ1-6; CDR3aa: ASRATGIYNSPLH
v_gene: TRBV28; j_gene: TRBJ1-4; CDR3aa: ASSFNQRAGGKLF
v_gene: TRBV4-3; j_gene: TRBJ2-5; CDR3aa: ASSQEFYGGGRTQY
v_gene: TRBV2; j_gene: TRBJ1-4; CDR3aa: ASIQGKGEKLF
v_gene: TRBV24-1; j_gene: TRBJ2-4; CDR3aa: ATSELQGSKNIQY
v_gene: TRBV9; j_gene: TRBJ2-7; CDR3aa: ASSATLSGEQY
v_gene: TRBV4-3; j_gene: TRBJ1-2; CDR3aa: ASSQEGHPNYGYT
v_gene: TRBV12-3/TRBV12-4; j_gene: TRBJ2-7; CDR3aa: ASSSGGSGRVSYEQY
v_gene: TRBV7-2; j_gene: TRBJ2-5; CDR3aa: ASSLALAGGTATQY
v_gene: TRBV7-2; j_gene: TRBJ2-3; CDR3aa: ASRYTDTQY
v_gene: TRBV4-3; j_gene: TRBJ1-6; CDR3aa: ASSQEDRVSRSPLH
v_gene: TRBV20-1; j_gene: TRBJ2-5; CDR3aa: SAGIGETQY
v_gene: TRBV28; j_gene: TRBJ2-7; CDR3aa: ASSSLPTRQGPTYEQY
v_gene: TRBV25-1; j_gene: TRBJ2-2; CDR3aa: ASSEWTGENTGELF
v_gene: TRBV29-1; j_gene: TRBJ1-1; CDR3aa: SVENTEAF
v_gene: TRBV7-2; j_gene: TRBJ2-3; CDR3aa: ASSFSGGRNTDTQY
v_gene: TRBV15; j_gene: TRBJ2-5; CDR3aa: ATSRDTNGAWETQY
v_gene: TRBV5-8; j_gene: TRBJ1-6; CDR3aa: ASSLVATGGNSPLH
v_gene: TRBV7-8; j_gene: TRBJ2-3; CDR3aa: ASGRSVDTQY
v_gene: TRBV9; j_gene: TRBJ2-7; CDR3aa: ASSPGPGGSYEQY
v_gene: TRBV21-1; j_gene: TRBJ2-7; CDR3aa: ASSSRDRTYEQY
v_gene: TRBV20-1; j_gene: TRBJ1-1; CDR3aa: SPMGLALRGAF
v_gene: TRBV5-6; j_gene: TRBJ2-5; CDR3aa: ASSLVGVETQY
v_gene: TRBV28; j_gene: TRBJ2-6; CDR3aa: ASSLLASGANVLT
v_gene: TRBV19; j_gene: TRBJ2-7; CDR3aa: ASSIRLAGGFYEQY